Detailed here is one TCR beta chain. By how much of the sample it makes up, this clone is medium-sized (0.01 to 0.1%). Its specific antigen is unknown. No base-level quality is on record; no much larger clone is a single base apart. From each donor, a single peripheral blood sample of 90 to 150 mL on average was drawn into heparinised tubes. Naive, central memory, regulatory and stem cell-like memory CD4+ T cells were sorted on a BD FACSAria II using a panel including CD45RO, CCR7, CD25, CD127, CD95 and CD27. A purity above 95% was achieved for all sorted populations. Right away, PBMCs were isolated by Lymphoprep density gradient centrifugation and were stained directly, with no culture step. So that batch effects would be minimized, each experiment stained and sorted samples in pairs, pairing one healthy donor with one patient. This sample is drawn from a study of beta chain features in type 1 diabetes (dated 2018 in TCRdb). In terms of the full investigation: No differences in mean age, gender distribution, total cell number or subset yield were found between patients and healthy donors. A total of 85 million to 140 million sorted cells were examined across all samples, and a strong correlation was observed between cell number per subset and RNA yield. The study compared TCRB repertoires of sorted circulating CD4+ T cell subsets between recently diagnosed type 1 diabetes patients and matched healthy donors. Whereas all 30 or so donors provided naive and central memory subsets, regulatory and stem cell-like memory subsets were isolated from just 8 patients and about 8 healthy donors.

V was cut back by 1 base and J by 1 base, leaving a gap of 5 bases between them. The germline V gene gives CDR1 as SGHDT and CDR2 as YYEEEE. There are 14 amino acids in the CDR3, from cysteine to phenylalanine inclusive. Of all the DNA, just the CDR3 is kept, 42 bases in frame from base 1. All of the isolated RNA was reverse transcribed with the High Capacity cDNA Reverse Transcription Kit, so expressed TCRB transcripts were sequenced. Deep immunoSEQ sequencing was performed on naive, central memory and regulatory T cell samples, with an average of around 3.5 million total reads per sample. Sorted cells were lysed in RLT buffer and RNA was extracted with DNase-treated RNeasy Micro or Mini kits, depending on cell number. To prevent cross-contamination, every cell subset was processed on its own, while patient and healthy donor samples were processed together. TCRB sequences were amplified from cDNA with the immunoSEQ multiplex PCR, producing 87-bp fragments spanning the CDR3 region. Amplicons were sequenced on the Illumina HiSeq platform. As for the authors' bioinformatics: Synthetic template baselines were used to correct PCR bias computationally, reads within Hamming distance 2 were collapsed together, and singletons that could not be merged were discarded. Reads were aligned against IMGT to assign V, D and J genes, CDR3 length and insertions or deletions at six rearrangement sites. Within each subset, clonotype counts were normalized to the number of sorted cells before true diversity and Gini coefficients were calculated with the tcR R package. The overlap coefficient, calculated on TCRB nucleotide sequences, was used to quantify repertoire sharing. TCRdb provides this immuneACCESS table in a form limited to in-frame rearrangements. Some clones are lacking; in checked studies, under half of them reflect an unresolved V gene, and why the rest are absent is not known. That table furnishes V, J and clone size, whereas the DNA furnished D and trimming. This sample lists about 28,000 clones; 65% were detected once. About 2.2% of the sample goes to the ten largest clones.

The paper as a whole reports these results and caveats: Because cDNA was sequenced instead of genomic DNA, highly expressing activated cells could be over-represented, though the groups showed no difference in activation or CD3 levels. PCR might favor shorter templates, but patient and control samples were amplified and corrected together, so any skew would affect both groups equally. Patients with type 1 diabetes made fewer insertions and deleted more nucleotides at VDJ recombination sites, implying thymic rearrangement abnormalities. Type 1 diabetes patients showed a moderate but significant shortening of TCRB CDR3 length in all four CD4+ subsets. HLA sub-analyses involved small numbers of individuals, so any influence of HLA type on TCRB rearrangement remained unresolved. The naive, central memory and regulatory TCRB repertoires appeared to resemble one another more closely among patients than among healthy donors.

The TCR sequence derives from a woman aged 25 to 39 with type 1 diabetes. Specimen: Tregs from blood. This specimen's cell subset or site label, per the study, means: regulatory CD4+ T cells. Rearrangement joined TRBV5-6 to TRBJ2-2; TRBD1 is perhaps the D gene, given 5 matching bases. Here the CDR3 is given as CASSLTGNTGELFF. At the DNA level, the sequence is TGTGCCAGCAGCTTGACAGGGAACACCGGGGAGCTGTTTTTT. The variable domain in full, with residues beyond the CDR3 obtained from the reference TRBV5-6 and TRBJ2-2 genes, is DAGVTQSPTHLIKTRGQQVTLRCSPKSGHDTVSWYQQALGQGPQFIFQYYEEEERQRGNFPDRFSGHQFPNYSSELNVNALLLGDSALYLCASSLTGNTGELFFGEGSRLTVL.